The subject of this entry is one T cell receptor beta chain. Antigen: not known. Profiled with immunoSEQ multiplex PCR; TCRdb holds only in-frame clones, not every one. The repertoire holds 250,000 to 300,000 clones, with 80% to 90% as singletons. The sample belongs to a study of cytomegalovirus exposure and HLA in healthy donors. Study background: The same platform as the approximately 700 first-cohort repertoires was used for the 130 or so validation repertoires, a later analysis reported. Study-level points and caveats: The classifier was said to identify cytomegalovirus status with high specificity and sensitivity. TCR beta chains numbering 150 to 200 were designated cytomegalovirus-associated. Most TCRs appeared rarely, but some public TCRs recurred in many donors.

The V and J ends lost 5 bases and 2 bases respectively, with 16 bases between them. The germline V gene has CDR1 SGHTA and CDR2 FQGNSA. The CDR3 is made up of 15 amino acids. This clonotype originated in a woman under 30 in good health and CMV-seronegative. The sequenced sample consisted of PBMCs. The chain recombines TRBV7-2 with TRBJ2-7, with D tentatively TRBD1 (6 bases). The CDR3 loop is CASSPGTQRTYEQYF. The DNA of the CDR3 is TGTGCCAGCAGCCCAGGGACACAGAGAACCTACGAGCAGTACTTC.